This entry features one TCR beta chain sequence. Its cognate antigen has yet to be identified. No quality values exist for individual bases; no much larger clone is one base distant. The library was produced with the immunoSEQ multiplex PCR assay. The multiplex PCR relied on a mix of 60 forward primers for TCR Vbeta segments and 13 reverse primers for TCR Jbeta segments. Amplification of the CDR3 region of rearranged TCR beta genes was performed with a multiplex PCR assay on genomic DNA. The Illumina HiSeq System was used to sequence the amplified TCR beta libraries as 87-base-pair reads. The published analysis was carried out like this. In a later analysis, approximately 74 million unique TCR beta chains were counted across the approximately 670 repertoires, and approximately 9.9 million of these chains were shared by at least two donors. A nearest-neighbor algorithm error-corrected the raw reads and collapsed the reads into unique sequences, merging closely related sequences to remove PCR and sequencing errors. Alignment of CDR3 sequences to IMGT reference sequences was used to assign V, D and J gene segments. For a sequence to be retained, a match of at least six nucleotides to both a V gene segment and a J gene segment was required. Rearrangements were called productive when the CDR3 lacked stop codons and stayed in frame with V and J; all others were non-productive. Following IMGT convention, CDR3 was defined as the stretch from the second conserved V-encoded cysteine up to the conserved J-encoded phenylalanine. In an earlier analysis of roughly 610 of the donors, sequences lacking an unambiguous match to a single V gene segment were excluded. In an earlier analysis of about 590 of the donors, a V segment was called functional when productive rearrangements were above 56.7%, and segregating when the standard deviation between donors exceeded 5%. A statistical classification framework was developed to diagnose cytomegalovirus status using the catalog of TCR beta chain sequences. In a later analysis, TCR nucleotide sequences were compared against IMGT/GENE-DB human TR gene sequences so that V and J genes could be assigned. In a later analysis, CDR3 sequences and most-parsimonious VDJ recombination scenarios were assigned using the TCRdist pipeline. A later analysis defined each TCR beta chain by its CDR3 amino acid sequence plus V-gene family, and excluded reads lacking a unique V-gene family. To address suspected cross-contamination and a sequencing artifact, a later analysis removed 450 to 700 highly shared, low-generation-probability nucleotide sequences. For each public chain, a later analysis derived a clonal expansion index from normalized ranks of inferred template counts within each repertoire. In a later analysis, generation probabilities were computed with a VDJ recombination model fitted to out-of-frame rearrangements, and the resulting probabilities were checked against IGoR. In a later analysis, TCR-TCR, TCR-HLA and TCR-CMV co-occurrence was scored with hypergeometric tests, and a repertoire-size bias correction was applied to TCR pairs. To estimate false discovery rates, a later analysis permuted the HLA or CMV assignments 20 times. In a later analysis, co-occurring TCRs were grouped using DBSCAN, and TCRdist sequence similarity was added for clustering within HLA-allele-positive subsets. Co-occurrence clustering excluded repertoires with fewer than 30,000 or more than 120,000 public chains, plus five with anomalous nucleotide sharing. TCRdb stores this immuneACCESS table with in-frame sequences only. Part of the clones is absent; in the studies checked, under half of the shortfall reflects unresolved V genes, and no reason is known for the rest. V and J calls and clone size come straight from that table; D and trimming were deduced from the DNA. The sample table holds 45,000 to 60,000 clones, of which about 78% were seen once. In total, the top ten clones hold 7% to 10% of the sample.

This record belongs to a study of cytomegalovirus exposure and HLA in healthy donors (TCRdb year 2017). Concerning the study at large: An earlier analysis of roughly 610 of the donors reported around 280 Gb of sequence data and some 110 million unique TCR beta sequences obtained from approximately 180 million T cells. Both class I and class II loci were covered by HLA typing, at four-digit resolution. Among a few hundred genotyped donors of the cohort, an average of around 240,000 unique TCR beta nucleotide sequences were sequenced per donor, roughly 18% of them non-productive. The study aimed to test whether cataloging public T cell receptors could reveal signatures of past pathogen exposure. To predict cytomegalovirus infection status, the study combined high-throughput TCR immunosequencing, statistical association of individual TCRs with disease status, and machine learning. Typing coverage differed by locus: A, B, C, DRB1 and DQB1 were typed in about 620-630 donors, DQA1 in 500 to 550, DPA1 in 600 to 610, and DPB1 in 400 to 480. Donor age, sex, ethnicity and CMV serostatus were compiled together with the repertoire data. Roughly 300 gigabases of sequencing data and approximately 92 million unique TCR sequences made up an early release that covered 500 to 650 HLA-typed donors. A later analysis re-examined previously published TCR beta repertoires from 600 to 700 donors and added high-resolution HLA genotyping to investigate patterns of TCR occurrence. Of the roughly 400 genotyped donors, less than 90% were placed in the genetic ancestry cluster associated with self-reported Caucasian donors. Besides the first cohort of approximately 710 subjects, a separate validation cohort made up of around 120 different subjects was used. Every discovery cohort repertoire had been produced on one sequencing platform. Genome-wide SNP genotypes for about 65% of the 666 donors were used in a later genetic analysis, which treated that subset as a discovery cohort. Four to six DR-DQ haplotypes were handled as single units for association and clustering, since linkage in the cohort was strong. In an earlier analysis of around 540 of the donors, high-throughput TCR beta sequencing was used to judge whether each TCR beta V gene segment behaved as functional or pseudogenic. Rather than drawing on any new phenotypic data, the later analysis identified candidate immune exposures from TCR beta sequences and the way those sequences occurred across donors. The study profiled the T cell repertoires of hundreds of subjects by immunosequencing and related them to cytomegalovirus serostatus.

Here is what the overall study found, with its caveats: Specific HLA alleles were associated with more than 15,000 TCR beta sequences at a false discovery rate of 0.05 in a later analysis. The cohort was sequenced for TCR beta chains only, and without alpha or paired-chain data the features that could be detected were limited. Some IMGT-functional V segments, including TRBV6-2 and TRBV6-3, could not be distinguished by the 87-base-pair reads and were therefore excluded. In a later genetic analysis, a missense DCLRE1C variant was associated with V-gene and J-gene trimming of TCR beta chains, and the association was replicated in an independent cohort. According to a later analysis, parvovirus B19, influenza, CMV and Epstein-Barr virus appeared linked to several top co-occurrence clusters. The authors suggested that the approach could potentially be extended to other disease states and immunological phenotypes. Immune exposure information for the cohort was limited to CMV serostatus. Linkage disequilibrium might explain the correlated functional status among segregating V segments, but an unknown experimental factor could not be ruled out. Most TCR sequences were seen in very few donors, while some public TCRs were found in many individuals. A later analysis found that TCR association rates varied across HLA loci, with DRB1 alleles showing the most associated TCRs and HLA-C alleles the fewest. In both the original and validation cohorts, the classifier was reported to diagnose cytomegalovirus status with high specificity and sensitivity. About 15 rarely observed V segments, including chromosome 9 orphons, were excluded from the earlier analysis of several hundred of the donors because counts were too low. Strong co-occurrence of HLA alleles, especially DR and DQ, made assigning TCR associations to individual alleles difficult. A cluster of highly shared sequence variants was judged likely to be a technical artifact of the sequencing pipeline. According to a later analysis, most CMV-associated TCR beta chains appeared to be HLA-restricted, and the HLA associations seemed to be driven largely by CMV exposure. A further reported finding was that TCR beta sequences accurately predicted the HLA-A and HLA-B alleles for most subjects in the first cohort. Because some donors lacked HLA typing at each locus, the association tests relied only on the typed subset. A later genetic analysis reported fewer N-insertions in productive TCRs among donors in an Asian-associated ancestry cluster than the roughly 700-donor mean. In vitro tests confirmed that a few of the cytomegalovirus-associated TCR beta chains recognize cytomegalovirus antigens. In an earlier analysis of more than 500 of the donors, most TCR beta V segments appeared in productive rearrangements about 87% or about 30% of the time, broadly matching IMGT annotations. The presence/absence analyses assumed that sequencing depth was roughly uniform across donors, and that assumption may not be true. Compared with equally common non-associated chains, HLA-associated TCR beta chains in a later analysis were more clonally expanded and had lower generation probabilities. The study listed 150 to 200 TCR beta chains as associated with cytomegalovirus.

From the germline V gene (reference sequence), CDR1 is MNHEY and CDR2 is SMNVEV. Relative to germline, V is 7 bases shorter and J is 7 bases shorter, with 16 bases between their ends. Spanning cysteine to phenylalanine, the CDR3 consists of 13 amino acids. Only the CDR3 region is kept as DNA, spanning 39 bases read in frame from base 1. The cohort was made up of 666 healthy bone marrow donors. All cohort members were sampled while nominally healthy, although unrecorded immune exposures were likely present. The donor was CMV seropositive and was included in the group of 290 or so seropositive cohort members. Each donor provided a peripheral blood sample, and peripheral blood mononuclear cells were used for TCR beta sequencing. Genomic DNA extraction from the blood cell samples was performed with the Qiagen DNeasy Blood Extraction Kit.

The V gene is TRBV27 and the J gene is TRBJ1-2; the D gene cannot be resolved reliably. Sequencing input: PBMCs. This receptor was taken from a man aged 25 to 40 in good health and CMV-seropositive. The nucleotide sequence is given as TGTGCCAGCACCCTAACCAGACACAGTGGCTACACCTTC. Its protein reads: CASTLTRHSGYTF.